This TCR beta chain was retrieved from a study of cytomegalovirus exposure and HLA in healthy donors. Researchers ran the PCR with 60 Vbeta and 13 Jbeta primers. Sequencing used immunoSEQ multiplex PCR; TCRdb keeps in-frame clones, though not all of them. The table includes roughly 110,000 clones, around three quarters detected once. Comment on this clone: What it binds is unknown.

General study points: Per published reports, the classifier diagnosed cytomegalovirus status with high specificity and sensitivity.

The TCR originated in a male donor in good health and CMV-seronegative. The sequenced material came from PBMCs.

CDR3 region: CASSFRGLGYNEQFF. In nucleotides, the CDR3 is TGCGCCAGCAGCTTTAGGGGACTAGGCTACAATGAGCAGTTCTTC. The rearrangement joins TRBV5-1 to TRBJ2-1; 8 bases line up with TRBD2. The germline CDR1 and CDR2 sequences are SGHRS and YFSETQ. J was trimmed by 3 bases and V by 2 bases; bases with no gene match: 4. The CDR3 has 15 residues.